Shown below are 23 T cell receptor beta chains from a single sample sequenced in a study of shared clonotypes between healthy human individuals. Sequencing used immunoSEQ multiplex PCR; TCRdb keeps in-frame clones, though not all of them. The sample lists 2 million to 3 million clones, 93% occurring once. The sample consisted of naive CD4+ T cells from PBMCs. Subset of the sample: CD45RA+ positively selected. These receptors all stem from a man aged 18-30 years in good health. Some clones in this sample may be carry-over from other donors' samples.

V and J are TRBV5-8 and TRBJ2-3, with D possibly TRBD2 on 5 matching bases. Germline CDR1 is SGHTS and CDR2 is YDEGEE. The ends were cut back, 4 bases at V and 0 bases at J, with 12 bases in the middle. The CDR3 consists of 15 residues. The CDR3 loop is CASSLGGTSTDTQYF. The CDR3 DNA reads TGTGCCAGCAGCCTCGGAGGAACTAGCACAGATACGCAGTATTTT.

This chain joins TRBV9 and TRBJ2-2; 11 nucleotides align to TRBD2. V dropped 0 bases and J dropped 0; count of bases not matched to a gene: 1. This CDR3 region has 17 residues. The germline gives CDR1 SGDLS, CDR2 YYNGEE. The CDR3 is CASSVGGLAANTGELFF. CDR3 sequence (DNA): TGTGCCAGCAGCGTAGGGGGACTAGCGGCGAACACCGGGGAGCTGTTTTTT.

The rearrangement uses TRBV5-6 and TRBJ2-3, with D hard to call. With 4 bases removed from V and 4 bases from J, the gap between germline ends came to 10 bases. Germline-derived CDR1 and CDR2 are SGHDT and YYEEEE. CDR3 size: 13 residues. Here the CDR3 DNA reads TGTGCCAGCAGCCCCCCGTGGGCAGATACGCAGTATTTT. Amino acid sequence: CASSPPWADTQYF.

This chain joins TRBV5-1 and TRBJ1-1, with D tentatively TRBD1 (5 bases). The CDR3 extends over 14 amino acids. V was pared by 0 bases and J by 6 bases, with 12 bases between. Germline V gene data show CDR1 as SGHRS and CDR2 as YFSETQ. The CDR3: CASSLAGDGAEAFF. The DNA for the CDR3 is TGCGCCAGCAGCTTGGCCGGGGACGGGGCTGAAGCTTTCTTT.

CDR3 sequence reads: CASSVGLHTGELFF. The CDR3 nucleotides are TGTGCCAGCAGCGTAGGGCTTCACACCGGGGAGCTGTTTTTT. J is TRBJ2-2 and V is TRBV9; D gene unclear. The CDR3 extends over 14 amino acids. Trimming left V 0 bases short and J 3 bases short, with 6 bases between. Germline CDR1 reads SGDLS; CDR2 reads YYNGEE.

The chain employs TRBV7-2 and TRBJ2-7, with 12 bases identical to TRBD2. Per the germline V gene, CDR1 is SGHTA and CDR2 is FQGNSA. This CDR3 contains 16 residues. V lost 5 bases to trimming and J lost 4 bases; unmatched junction nucleotides: 9. The CDR3 here is CASSPLAGGPVYEQYF. CDR3 in DNA: TGTGCCAGCAGCCCCCTAGCGGGAGGGCCCGTTTACGAGCAGTACTTC.

The V gene is TRBV18, the J gene TRBJ2-7, with 11 bases identical to TRBD2. Trimming at V came to 3 bases and at J to 6 bases, leaving 7 bases not matched to a gene. CDR1 and CDR2 from the germline V gene are KGHSH and LQKENI. The CDR3 covers 15 residues. The CDR3 is CASSPGTSGGLEQYF. In DNA, the CDR3 is TGTGCCAGCTCACCTGGGACTAGCGGAGGTCTCGAGCAGTACTTC.

The chain carries TRBV5-1 and TRBJ2-3; 7 bases match TRBD2. The trim removed 1 base at V and 4 bases at J, leaving 9 bases unmatched. The CDR3 contains 16 residues. Looked up from germline, CDR1 is SGHRS and CDR2 is YFSETQ. The CDR3 DNA reads TGCGCCAGCAGCTTGACGGCGGGAGTATGGGCAGATACGCAGTATTTT. This codes for CASSLTAGVWADTQYF. The entire variable domain, with the rest obtained from reference TRBV5-1 and TRBJ2-3, is as follows: KAGVTQTPRYLIKTRGQQVTLSCSPISGHRSVSWYQQTPGQGLQFLFEYFSETQRNKGNFPGRFSGRQFSNSRSEMNVSTLELGDSALYLCASSLTAGVWADTQYFGPGTRLTVL.

The chain carries TRBV28 and TRBJ2-3, with 10 positions matching TRBD2. The CDR3 is made up of 18 amino acids. The V and J ends lost 5 bases and 4 bases, in that order; junction bases with no gene match: 15. Germline CDR1 reads MDHEN; CDR2 reads SYDVKM. Written as DNA, the CDR3 is TGTGCCAGCAGTGAATTTTACGTAGCGGGAGGACTGGCAGATACGCAGTATTTT. Its protein is CASSEFYVAGGLADTQYF.

J is TRBJ2-7 and V is TRBV27, with TRBD2 identical over 8 bases. Germline V gives CDR1 MNHEY, CDR2 SMNVEV (reference sequence). CDR3 size: 15 residues. V shed 5 bases, J shed 3 bases, and the junction held 9 bases outside the gene matches. The CDR3, as DNA: TGTGCCAGCAGTCATCCTAGCGGGCTATTCTACGAGCAGTACTTC. This codes for CASSHPSGLFYEQYF.

The sample holds one count of this clone. The chain recombines TRBV5-1 with TRBJ1-1; 7 bases align to TRBD1. The V and J ends lost 0 bases and 4 bases, in that order; junction bases with no gene match: 6. The CDR3 is made up of 15 amino acids. Germline V gives CDR1 SGHRS, CDR2 YFSETQ. CDR3 bases: TGCGCCAGCAGCTTGGACAGGGGCCGCGGCACTGAAGCTTTCTTT. Residues: CASSLDRGRGTEAFF. Looking up the rest from reference TRBV5-1 and TRBJ1-1 gives the full variable domain: KAGVTQTPRYLIKTRGQQVTLSCSPISGHRSVSWYQQTPGQGLQFLFEYFSETQRNKGNFPGRFSGRQFSNSRSEMNVSTLELGDSALYLCASSLDRGRGTEAFFGQGTRLTVV.

This clone appeared once. The same CDR3 also results from other DNA sequences found in this sample. The rearrangement joins TRBV7-9 to TRBJ2-1; 10 positions agree with TRBD2. The V gene end was trimmed by 4 bases and the J gene end by 2 bases; junction bases not matched to a gene: 2. Germline assignment: CDR1 SEHNR and CDR2 FQNEAQ (reference sequence). This CDR3 spans 15 amino acids. The CDR3 DNA reads as TGTGCCAGCAGCTCCAGCGGGAGGGCCTACAATGAGCAGTTCTTC. It encodes CASSSSGRAYNEQFF.

J is TRBJ2-5 and V is TRBV9; unclear D gene. CDR1 is SGDLS, CDR2 YYNGEE, per germline. The CDR3 extends over 11 amino acids. DNA for the CDR3: TGTGCACTCCGCCCCCAAGAGACCCAGTACTTC. Translating it yields CALRPQETQYF.

This clone was picked up one time. The chain has TRBV28 and TRBJ1-2, with 8 bases identical to TRBD1. The CDR3 is 14 residues long. Germline V gives CDR1 MDHEN, CDR2 SYDVKM. V lost 4 bases and J lost 6; bases outside the gene matches: 7. CDR3 loop: CASSSLTGENGYTF. DNA of the CDR3: TGTGCCAGCAGTTCCCTGACAGGGGAGAATGGCTACACCTTC.

In its sample, this clone was seen once. The J gene is TRBJ2-7, the V gene TRBV2, with 9 bases identical to TRBD1. Germline loops: CDR1 SNHLY, CDR2 FYNNEI. The junction had 9 bases not matched to a gene; V was cut back by 7 bases and J by 2 bases. The CDR3 covers 15 residues. For the CDR3, the DNA is TGTGCCAGCACCGCGGACAGGGGAAAGGCCTACGAGCAGTACTTC. It yields the protein CASTADRGKAYEQYF.

This chain links TRBV28 with TRBJ2-7; D uncertain. V gave up 6 bases and J gave up 6 bases, with 18 bases separating them. From germline, CDR1 is MDHEN and CDR2 SYDVKM. CDR3 length: 14 residues. For the CDR3, the DNA is TGTGCCAGCAGCGGAACTCCCCTCCTAGGCGAGCAGTACTTC. Its protein product is CASSGTPLLGEQYF.

The rearrangement uses TRBV5-1 and TRBJ2-4, with D possibly called TRBD1 or TRBD2 (5 bases each). CDR3 length: 16 residues. V was clipped by 1 base and J by 3 bases, with 14 bases between them. In germline, CDR1 is SGHRS, CDR2 YFSETQ. The chain's CDR3 is CASSLTVGGVKNIQYF. Here the CDR3 DNA reads TGCGCCAGCAGCTTGACCGTTGGGGGTGTCAAAAACATTCAGTACTTC.

V and J are TRBV29-1 and TRBJ2-1, with TRBD1 identical over 11 bases. Germline lookup yields CDR1 SQVTM and CDR2 ANQGSEA. V shed 6 bases and J 9 bases; nucleotides not matched to a gene: 4. The CDR3 runs 12 residues. The CDR3 sequence is CSVGQGGFEQFF. The CDR3, as DNA: TGCAGCGTGGGACAGGGGGGGTTTGAGCAGTTCTTC.

The J gene is TRBJ2-2, the V gene TRBV10-3; TRBD1 is a possible D gene (5 bases). Germline V CDR1 and CDR2: ENHRY, SYGVKD. The V end was cut by 6 bases, the J end by 1 base, with 9 bases between. CDR3 length equals 14 residues. The CDR3 bases are TGTGCCATCAGGGAACAGGAGAACACCGGGGAGCTGTTTTTT. It yields the protein CAIREQENTGELFF.

The chain is built from TRBV5-4 and TRBJ2-6; TRBD1 matches at 11 bases. Germline CDR1 is SGHNT and CDR2 is YYREEE (reference sequence). The CDR3 sequence is 19 residues long. Trimming at V came to 1 base and at J to 0 bases, leaving 6 bases not matched to a gene. CDR3 coding DNA: TGTGCCAGCAGCTTGCTTTGGACAGGGGGCTCCTCTGGGGCCAACGTCCTGACTTTC. This codes for CASSLLWTGGSSGANVLTF.

The chain links TRBV7-9 to TRBJ2-1; 9 positions agree with TRBD2. The CDR3 contains 19 residues. CDR1 and CDR2 from the germline V gene are SEHNR and FQNEAQ (reference sequence). The V segment lost 3 bases and the J segment 0 bases; nucleotides outside the gene matches: 12. The CDR3 coding sequence is TGTGCCAGCAGCTTTATGGCGGGAGGGCCGAAGGGCTCCTACAATGAGCAGTTCTTC. It translates to CASSFMAGGPKGSYNEQFF.

The rearrangement joins TRBV28 to TRBJ1-4, with D hard to call. The CDR3 runs to 14 residues. The germline V gene has CDR1 MDHEN and CDR2 SYDVKM. Trimming shortened V by 10 bases and J by 0 bases, and 12 bases separated the two germline ends. CDR3 coding DNA: TGTGCCACTTACTCGGATGCAACTAATGAAAAACTGTTTTTT. It is translated as CATYSDATNEKLFF.

V usage is TRBV20-1 and J usage is TRBJ2-7; D is perhaps TRBD2 (6 bases). V lost 2 bases, J lost 9 bases, and 11 bases lay in between. The germline V gene has CDR1 DFQATT and CDR2 SNEGSKA (reference sequence). The CDR3 runs 11 residues. CDR3 in DNA: TGCAGTGCTAGACTCGGGGAGGCGCAGTACTTC. As protein: CSARLGEAQYF.